This entry describes one T cell receptor (beta chain). The CDR3 consists of 14 residues. Trimming pared 5 bases from V and 10 bases from J, leaving 17 bases between. Germline CDR1 SEHNR, CDR2 FQNEAQ (reference sequence). The data were taken from a study of blood T cell repertoires in COVID-19. About the research overall: Samples came from the United States, Italy and Spain, spanning acute and convalescent COVID-19.

As processed by the authors: Nucleated cell counts were estimated from reference gene primer amplification. The table came from immunoSEQ multiplex PCR; TCRdb's copy has only in-frame clones and leaves some out. For V, J and clone size, that table is used; D and trimming come from the DNA. The data show about 320,000 clones, with 89% seen just once and about 6% held by the top ten. The sequenced material came from peripheral blood. V and J are TRBV7-9 and TRBJ2-2, with D possibly being TRBD1 (6 bases). The TCR was taken from a young man who had recovered from COVID-19. CDR3 in DNA: TGTGCCAGCAGCCGGACAGTAGTGGAGGTGGAGCTGTTTTTT. Its protein is CASSRTVVEVELFF.